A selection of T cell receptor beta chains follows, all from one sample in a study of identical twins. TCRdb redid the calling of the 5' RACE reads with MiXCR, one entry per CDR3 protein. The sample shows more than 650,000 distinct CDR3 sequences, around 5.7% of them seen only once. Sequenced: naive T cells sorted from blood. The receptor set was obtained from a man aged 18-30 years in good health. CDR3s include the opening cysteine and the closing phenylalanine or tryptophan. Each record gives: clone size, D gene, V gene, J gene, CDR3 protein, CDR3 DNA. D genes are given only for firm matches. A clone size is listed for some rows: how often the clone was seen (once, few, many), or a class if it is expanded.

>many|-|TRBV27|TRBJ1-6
CASSFSFRAGNSPLHF
TGTGCCAGCAGTTTCAGTTTTAGGGCCGGAAATTCACCCCTCCACTTT
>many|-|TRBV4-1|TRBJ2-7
CASSQMSGVEQYF
TGCGCCAGCAGCCAAATGTCAGGGGTGGAACAGTACTTC
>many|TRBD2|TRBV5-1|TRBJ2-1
CASSPGLVVYEQFF
TGCGCCAGCAGCCCGGGACTAGTCGTGTATGAGCAGTTCTTC
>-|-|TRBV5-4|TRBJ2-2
CASSLDGRAGELFF
TGTGCCAGCAGCTTGGATGGGAGAGCCGGGGAGCTGTTTTTT
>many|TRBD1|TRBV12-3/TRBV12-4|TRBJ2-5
CASRGTGYGETQYF
TGTGCCAGCAGGGGGACAGGGTATGGAGAGACCCAGTACTTC
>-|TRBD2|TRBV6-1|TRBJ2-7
CAFPPRLADSYEQYF
TGTGCCTTTCCCCCACGGCTAGCGGACTCCTACGAGCAGTACTTC
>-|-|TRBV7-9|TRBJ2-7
CASSSQKHPSSYEQYF
TGTGCCAGCAGCTCCCAGAAGCACCCGAGCTCCTACGAGCAGTACTTC
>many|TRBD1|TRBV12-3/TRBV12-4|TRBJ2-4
CASSLSWDRGTKNIQYF
TGTGCCAGCAGTTTGAGTTGGGACAGGGGGACTAAAAACATTCAGTACTTC
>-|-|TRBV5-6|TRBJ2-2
CASSPDPGAGELFF
TGTGCCAGCAGCCCGGACCCTGGAGCCGGGGAGCTGTTTTTT
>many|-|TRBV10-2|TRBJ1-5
CASRMGSGQPQHF
TGCGCCAGCAGGATGGGATCCGGGCAGCCCCAGCATTTT
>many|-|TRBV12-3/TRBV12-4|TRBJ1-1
CASSSSGGDTEAFF
TGTGCCAGCAGTTCCTCTGGGGGGGACACTGAAGCTTTCTTT
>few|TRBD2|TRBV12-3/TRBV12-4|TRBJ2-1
CASIPPGWLAGQNEQFF
TGTGCCAGCATACCTCCGGGCTGGCTAGCGGGACAAAATGAGCAGTTCTTC
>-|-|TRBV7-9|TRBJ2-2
CASSRYGLLSTGELFF
TGTGCCAGCAGCCGATACGGCCTATTAAGCACCGGGGAGCTGTTTTTT
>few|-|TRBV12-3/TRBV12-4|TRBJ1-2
CASSPRVGYGYTF
TGTGCCAGCAGTCCCAGGGTTGGCTATGGCTACACCTTC
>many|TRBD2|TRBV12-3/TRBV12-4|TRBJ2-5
CASTSTPGLAGQETQYF
TGTGCCAGCACCTCAACCCCGGGACTAGCGGGTCAAGAGACCCAGTACTTC
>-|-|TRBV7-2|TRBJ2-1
CASSASRGASYNEQFF
TGTGCCAGCAGCGCGTCCCGGGGCGCCTCCTACAATGAGCAGTTCTTC
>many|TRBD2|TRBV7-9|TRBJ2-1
CASSQREGEQFF
TGTGCCAGCAGCCAACGGGAGGGTGAGCAGTTCTTC
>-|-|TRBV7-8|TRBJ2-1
CASSFNLVYNEQFF
TGTGCCAGCAGCTTCAATCTGGTATACAATGAGCAGTTCTTC
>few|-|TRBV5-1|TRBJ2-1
CASSLEYGSGPDEQFF
TGCGCCAGCAGCTTGGAGTATGGTTCAGGGCCCGATGAGCAGTTCTTC
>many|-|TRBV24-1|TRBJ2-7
CATSDGRDQYEQYF
TGTGCCACCAGTGATGGCAGGGACCAGTACGAGCAGTACTTC
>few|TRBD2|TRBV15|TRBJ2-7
CATSRGVPSGQAYEQYF
TGTGCCACCAGCAGGGGGGTCCCTAGCGGGCAAGCCTACGAGCAGTACTTC
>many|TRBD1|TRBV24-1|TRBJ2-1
CATSDADRVNRNEQFF
TGTGCCACCAGTGACGCCGACAGGGTAAATCGCAATGAGCAGTTCTTC
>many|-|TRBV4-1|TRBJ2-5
CASSQDLAGAVMETQYF
TGCGCCAGCAGCCAAGATCTTGCAGGGGCTGTTATGGAGACCCAGTACTTC
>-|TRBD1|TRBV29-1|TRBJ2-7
CSVGQGSSYEQYF
TGCAGCGTAGGACAGGGGAGCTCCTACGAGCAGTACTTC
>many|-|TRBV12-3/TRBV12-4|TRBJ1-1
CASSSTGGDLTEAFF
TGTGCCAGCAGTTCGACAGGCGGGGATTTAACTGAAGCTTTCTTT
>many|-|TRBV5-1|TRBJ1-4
CASSLSGQPNEKLFF
TGCGCCAGCAGCTTGTCCGGACAGCCTAATGAAAAACTGTTTTTT
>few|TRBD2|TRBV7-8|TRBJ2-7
CASSFGTIEEQYF
TGTGCCAGCAGCTTCGGGACTATAGAAGAGCAGTACTTC
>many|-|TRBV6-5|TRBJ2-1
CASSYGSATNEQFF
TGTGCCAGCAGTTATGGCTCGGCAACTAATGAGCAGTTCTTC
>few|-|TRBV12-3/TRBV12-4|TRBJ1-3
CASSPEGSGNTIYF
TGTGCCAGCAGTCCTGAGGGATCTGGAAACACCATATATTTT
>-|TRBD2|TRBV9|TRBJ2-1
CASSPALAGGSSYNEQFF
TGTGCCAGCAGCCCGGCACTGGCGGGAGGGAGCTCCTACAATGAGCAGTTCTTC
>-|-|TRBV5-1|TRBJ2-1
CASAGGYSYNEQFF
TGCGCCAGCGCCGGCGGGTACTCCTACAATGAGCAGTTCTTC
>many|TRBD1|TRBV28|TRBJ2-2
CASWDRTNTGELFF
TGTGCCAGCTGGGACAGGACGAACACCGGGGAGCTGTTTTTT
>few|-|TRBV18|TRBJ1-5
CASSPEGVGNQPQHF
TGTGCCAGCTCACCTGAGGGAGTTGGCAATCAGCCCCAGCATTTT
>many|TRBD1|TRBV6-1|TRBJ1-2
CASSGQTGENYGYTF
TGTGCCAGCAGTGGTCAGACAGGGGAAAACTATGGCTACACCTTC
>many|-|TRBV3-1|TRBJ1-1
CASSQGGGAFF
TGTGCCAGCAGCCAAGGGGGTGGCGCTTTCTTT
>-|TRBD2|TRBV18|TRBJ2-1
CASSLLPTSGIMDEQFF
TGTGCCAGCTCACTCCTACCGACTAGCGGGATTATGGATGAGCAGTTCTTC
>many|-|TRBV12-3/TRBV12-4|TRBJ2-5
CASSLVGAQETQYF
TGTGCCAGCAGTTTAGTGGGGGCTCAAGAGACCCAGTACTTC
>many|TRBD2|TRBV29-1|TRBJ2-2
CSVVRLAGDTGELFF
TGCAGCGTTGTAAGGCTAGCGGGAGACACCGGGGAGCTGTTTTTT
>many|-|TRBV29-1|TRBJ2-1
CSVEFFWATGAFF
-
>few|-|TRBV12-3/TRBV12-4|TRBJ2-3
CASNRLTEFPDTQYF
TGTGCCAGCAACCGGCTAACTGAGTTCCCAGATACGCAGTATTTT
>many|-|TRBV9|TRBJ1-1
CASSDGQTGAFF
TGTGCCAGCAGCGACGGACAGACTGGTGCTTTCTTT
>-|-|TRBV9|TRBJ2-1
CASSVGGGGLLRNEQFF
TGTGCCAGCAGCGTAGGGGGTGGGGGCCTACTTCGCAATGAGCAGTTCTTC
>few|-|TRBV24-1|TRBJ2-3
CATSDRIVPDTQYF
TGTGCCACCAGTGACCGAATAGTTCCTGATACGCAGTATTTT
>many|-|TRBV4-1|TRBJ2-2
CASSQEGTMTGELFF
TGCGCCAGCAGCCAAGAGGGGACGATGACCGGGGAGCTGTTTTTT
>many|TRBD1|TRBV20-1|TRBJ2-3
CSAGLLSGQGTDTQYF
TGCAGTGCTGGACTTCTCTCGGGACAGGGCACAGATACGCAGTATTTT
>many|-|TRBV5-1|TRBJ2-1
CASSVKQGLNEQFF
TGCGCCAGCAGCGTCAAGCAGGGCCTCAATGAGCAGTTCTTC
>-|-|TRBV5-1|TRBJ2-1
CASSFEVNYRVPFF
TGCGCCAGCAGCTTTGAGGTCAACTACCGCGTTCCGTTCTTC
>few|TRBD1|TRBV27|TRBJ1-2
CASSSPGQGDYGYTF
TGTGCCAGCAGTTCCCCGGGACAGGGGGACTATGGCTACACCTTC
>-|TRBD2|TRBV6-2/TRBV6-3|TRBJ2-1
CASSYSLAGGRDEQFF
TGTGCCAGCAGTTACTCCCTAGCGGGAGGGAGGGATGAGCAGTTCTTC
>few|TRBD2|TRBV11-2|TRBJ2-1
CASSLDPGGNEQFF
TGTGCCAGCAGCTTAGACCCGGGAGGCAATGAGCAGTTCTTC
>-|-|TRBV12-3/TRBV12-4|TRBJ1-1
CASSDEMNTEAFF
TGTGCCAGCAGTGATGAGATGAACACTGAAGCTTTCTTT
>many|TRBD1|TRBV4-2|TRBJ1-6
CASSQGGQGDSPLHF
TGTGCCAGCAGCCAAGGGGGACAGGGGGATTCACCCCTCCACTTT
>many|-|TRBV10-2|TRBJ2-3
CASRDSTDTQYF
TGCGCCAGCAGAGACTCAACAGATACGCAGTATTTT
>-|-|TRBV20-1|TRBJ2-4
CSASGAGDIQYF
TGCAGTGCTAGCGGGGCAGGGGACATTCAGTACTTC
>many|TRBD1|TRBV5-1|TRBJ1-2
CASSTGQVDYGYTF
TGCGCCAGCAGCACGGGACAGGTAGACTATGGCTACACCTTC
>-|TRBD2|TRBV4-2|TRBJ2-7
CASSQDRGGRGNEQYF
TGTGCCAGCAGCCAAGATCGGGGCGGGAGAGGAAACGAGCAGTACTTC
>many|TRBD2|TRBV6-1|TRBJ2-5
CASSGLAGSETQYF
TGTGCCAGCAGTGGACTAGCGGGATCGGAGACCCAGTACTTC
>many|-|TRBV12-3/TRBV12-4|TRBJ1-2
CASSLGQLITF
TGTGCCAGCAGTTTGGGGCAACTAATCACCTTC
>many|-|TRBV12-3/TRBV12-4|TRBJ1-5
CASSFTGQPQHF
TGTGCCAGCAGTTTCACGGGGCAGCCCCAGCATTTT
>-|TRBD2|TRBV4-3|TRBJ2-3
CASSQEGTTTDRQYF
TGCGCCAGCAGCCAAGAAGGGACTACGACAGATAGGCAGTATTTT